This T cell receptor beta chain was sequenced for a study of T cell responses to AZD1222 COVID-19 vaccine. The CDR3 totals 15 residues. The ends were cut back, 3 bases at V and 4 bases at J, with 12 bases in the middle. Germline V gene lookup returns CDR1 LNHDA and CDR2 SQIVND (reference sequence). Sequencing used immunoSEQ multiplex PCR; TCRdb keeps in-frame clones, though not all of them. The repertoire holds 90,000 to 140,000 clones, with roughly 87% as singletons. The chain recombines TRBV19 with TRBJ2-2; weak D call: TRBD2 (5 bases). This receptor was taken from an adult who received the AZD1222 COVID-19 vaccine. The specimen comprised peripheral blood, sampled 28 days after the second AZD1222 dose. CDR3 loop: CASSIGLRVTGELFF. The CDR3 DNA reads TGTGCCAGTAGTATCGGACTCCGGGTCACCGGGGAGCTGTTTTTT.